Shown below are 10 T cell receptor beta chains from a single sample sequenced in a study of cytomegalovirus exposure and HLA in healthy donors. PCR primers comprised 60 Vbeta and 13 Jbeta primers. Sequenced by immunoSEQ multiplex PCR; TCRdb stores in-frame clones only, minus some. Of 150,000 to 200,000 clones in the sample, around 80% were seen once. Material: PBMCs. These receptors all stem from a woman aged 30 to 39 in good health and CMV-seronegative.

The gene calls are TRBV25-1 and TRBJ2-7, with D unclear. This CDR3 has 11 amino acids. The V gene lost 5 bases and the J gene lost 7 bases, with 9 bases spanning the gap. CDR1 and CDR2 (germline): MGHDK, SYGVNS. The CDR3 spells CASSPNREQYF. The CDR3 nucleotides are TGTGCCAGCAGTCCCAATCGGGAGCAGTACTTC.

The chain is built from TRBV4-3 and TRBJ2-5; possible D gene TRBD1, 6 bases. Looked up from germline, CDR1 is LGHNA and CDR2 is YSLEER. Trimming stripped 0 bases from V and 2 bases from J, with 10 bases between. This CDR3 is built from 15 residues. The CDR3 DNA is TGCGCCAGCAGCCAAGATCGGGACAAACAAGAGACCCAGTACTTC. Its protein product is CASSQDRDKQETQYF.

The chain combines TRBV5-1 with TRBJ1-6, with a weak D call TRBD1 (5 bases). The V end was cut by 0 bases, the J end by 13 bases, with 11 bases between. CDR1 SGHRS and CDR2 YFSETQ come from the germline V gene. CDR3 length: 13 amino acids. The CDR3 reads CASSLGGSSPLHF. The CDR3 DNA reads as TGCGCCAGCAGCTTGGGGGGCAGTTCGCCCCTCCACTTT.

The chain employs TRBV7-8 and TRBJ1-2; TRBD1 aligns across 8 bases. Germline trimming cut 2 bases from V and 4 bases from J; bases unmatched to any gene: 6. The CDR3 has 15 residues. Germline V gene sequence: CDR1 SGHVS, CDR2 FQNEAQ. CDR3 nucleotides: TGTGCCAGCAGCTTAACAGGGGGTAACAGCTATGGCTACACCTTC. This encodes CASSLTGGNSYGYTF.

As to this clone: Within the sample, other DNA sequences also encode this same CDR3. The CDR3 is CASSPRTGQETQYF. The CDR3 DNA sequence: TGTGCCAGCAGTCCCAGGACAGGGCAAGAGACCCAGTACTTC. The chain recombines TRBV27 with TRBJ2-5; TRBD1 matches 8 bases. Germline loops: CDR1 MNHEY, CDR2 SMNVEV (reference sequence). V lost 5 bases to trimming and J lost 2 bases; unmatched junction nucleotides: 4. The CDR3 totals 14 residues.

The chain combines TRBV7-2 with TRBJ1-2; TRBD1 aligns across 11 bases. Germline V gene data show CDR1 as SGHTA and CDR2 as FQGNSA. CDR3 length: 18 residues. J lost 7 bases, V lost 5 bases, and 18 bases had no gene match. DNA of the CDR3: TGTGCCAGCAGCCCCCGGGGGACAGGGGGTCTTCCTTCCACTGGCTACACCTTC. This codes for CASSPRGTGGLPSTGYTF.

The V call is TRBV13, the J call TRBJ1-1, with 10 bases matching TRBD1. Germline lookup yields CDR1 PRHDT and CDR2 FYEKMQ (reference sequence). The CDR3 totals 19 residues. Trimming cost V 5 bases and J 2 bases; bases outside gene matches: 17. CDR3 loop: CASSELYSGTGAFNTEAFF. The CDR3 nucleotides are TGTGCCAGCAGCGAGCTTTATTCGGGGACAGGGGCTTTTAACACTGAAGCTTTCTTT.

This clone was detected once. At one end, the junction sequence differs from germline, possibly due to a read error. This rearrangement joins TRBV7-9 to TRBJ1-1; D not certain. This CDR3 comprises 12 residues. Germline loops: CDR1 SEHNR, CDR2 FQNEAQ (reference sequence). CDR3 sequence reads: CSSSPSLTEAFF. Written as DNA, the CDR3 is TGTTCCAGCAGCCCCAGTCTCACTGAAGCTTTCTTT.

The chain joins TRBV10-3 to TRBJ2-1, with a possible D match to TRBD2 (7 bases). From germline, CDR1 is ENHRY and CDR2 SYGVKD. The V and J ends lost 4 bases and 7 bases respectively, with 17 bases between them. This CDR3 region has 15 residues. The CDR3 coding sequence is TGTGCCATCAGTGGGGGGGCTAGCGGACCAAATGAGCAGTTCTTC. As protein: CAISGGASGPNEQFF.

This clone has only one observation. This sequence joins TRBV27 and TRBJ1-2, with D possibly matching TRBD1 (5 bases). V was pared by 4 bases and J by 5 bases, with 14 bases between. Germline V gives CDR1 MNHEY, CDR2 SMNVEV (reference sequence). The CDR3 runs to 14 residues. DNA for the CDR3: TGTGCCAGCAGTTCTTGGGGGGGGAGTTATGGCTACACCTTC. It translates to CASSSWGGSYGYTF.